Listed here are 27 T cell receptor beta chains from one sample, sequenced in a study of T cells expressing NK-cell markers. TCRdb re-called the 5' RACE reads, yielding one record per CDR3 amino acid sequence without DNA. Its listing shows a few hundred thousand distinct CDR3 sequences. The sample consisted of blood T cells: a sorted CD56 or NKG2C T cell subset, CD4+ or CD8+ T cells, or bulk PBMC T cells (not recorded which). These receptors came from a man in his late teens or twenties in good health.

The V call is TRBV6-1, the J call TRBJ1-6; lacking DNA, the TRBD1 call made by TCRdb goes unchecked. CDR1 MNHNS and CDR2 SASEGT come from the germline V gene. There are 18 residues in the CDR3. The CDR3 here is CASRRGQGAGSYNSPLHF.

The chain combines TRBV29-1 with TRBJ1-2; TCRdb selects TRBD1, and the lack of DNA leaves this call unchecked. Looked up from germline, CDR1 is SQVTM and CDR2 is ANQGSEA. The CDR3 loop spans 13 amino acids. The CDR3 region is CSVTGTGGIGYTF.

The gene calls are TRBV4-2 and TRBJ1-1; TCRdb calls TRBD1, which cannot be checked without DNA. CDR3 length equals 17 residues. Germline V CDR1 and CDR2: LGHNA, YNFKEQ. The CDR3: CASSQTRGAVGNTEAFF.

This chain connects TRBV21-1 to TRBJ2-7; TCRdb designates TRBD1, a call that cannot be tested without DNA. TRBV21-1 is a pseudogene segment. The CDR3 is 15 amino acids. The CDR3 spells CASTPPDGSSYEQYF.

V usage is TRBV28 and J usage is TRBJ1-5; TCRdb's D call, TRBD1, is unchecked because there is no DNA. CDR3 length equals 13 residues. CDR1 is MDHEN and CDR2 is SYDVKM in the germline V gene. CDR3 protein: CAWSGAIDQPQHF.

V gene TRBV4-1 combines with J gene TRBJ1-2; TCRdb selects TRBD1, and the lack of DNA leaves this call unchecked. This CDR3 spans 17 amino acids. Looked up from germline, CDR1 is MGHRA and CDR2 is YSYEKL. The CDR3 loop reads CASSLGSEQGSNYGYTF.

The chain employs TRBV28 and TRBJ2-3; TCRdb selects TRBD2, and the lack of DNA leaves this call unchecked. CDR1 is MDHEN, CDR2 SYDVKM, per germline. This CDR3 spans 16 amino acids. The CDR3 reads CASSPSPGGPADTQYF.

This chain connects TRBV7-8 to TRBJ2-1; TCRdb's D gene call, TRBD1, goes unchecked for lack of DNA. CDR3 size: 19 residues. The germline gives CDR1 SGHVS, CDR2 FQNEAQ. CDR3 region: CASSHSLGLGDASYNEQFF.

The chain combines TRBV29-1 with TRBJ2-1; TCRdb picks TRBD1, but there is no DNA to check that call. The CDR3 is 12 amino acids. From germline, CDR1 is SQVTM and CDR2 ANQGSEA. CDR3 amino acids: CSVNQQGNEQFF.

The rearrangement uses TRBV3-1 and TRBJ1-2. The CDR3 covers 14 residues. Germline CDR1 and CDR2: LGHDT and YNNKEL (reference sequence). The CDR3 loop reads CASSQDLGQHGYTF.

The chain employs TRBV7-3 and TRBJ2-1. CDR3 length: 15 residues. Germline values: CDR1 SGHTA, CDR2 FQGTGA. This CDR3 reads CASSPLTSPYNEQFF.

The CDR3 sequence is CASSLVHEETQYF. J is TRBJ2-5 and V is TRBV5-1. The CDR3 runs to 13 residues. The germline V gene encodes CDR1 SGHRS and CDR2 YFSETQ.

The chain has TRBV7-2 and TRBJ2-1; the TRBD1 assignment by TCRdb is unverifiable without DNA. Germline V gene lookup returns CDR1 SGHTA and CDR2 FQGNSA. This CDR3 region has 17 residues. The CDR3 here is CASSLVGGQGYYNEQFF.

The CDR3 loop is CASSLNLSGEQFF. The chain is built from TRBV7-3 and TRBJ2-1; lacking DNA, the TRBD1 call made by TCRdb goes unchecked. The CDR3 is 13 residues long. CDR1 and CDR2 from the germline V gene are SGHTA and FQGTGA.

J is TRBJ2-7 and V is TRBV7-9. This CDR3 spans 15 amino acids. CDR1 is SEHNR, CDR2 FQNEAQ, per germline (reference sequence). CDR3 residues: CASSLRSLSSYEQYF.

This chain joins TRBV4-1 and TRBJ2-6; TCRdb indicates TRBD1, and absent DNA this call remains unverified. The CDR3 has 17 residues. Germline V gene lookup returns CDR1 MGHRA and CDR2 YSYEKL. CDR3 amino acids: CASSLVTGGNGANVLTF.

This sequence joins TRBV9 and TRBJ1-1; the TCRdb D gene call, TRBD1, has no DNA to confirm it. Germline V lookup: CDR1 SGDLS, CDR2 YYNGEE. The CDR3 has 16 residues. The CDR3 region is CASSVRSRGMNTEAFF.

The chain links TRBV4-2 to TRBJ1-1; TCRdb outputs TRBD1, but without DNA this stays unchecked. The germline V gene has CDR1 LGHNA and CDR2 YNFKEQ. CDR3 size: 15 residues. The CDR3 loop is CASSQGGQADTEAFF.

This chain links TRBV5-6 with TRBJ1-1. CDR3 length equals 14 residues. CDR1 and CDR2 (germline): SGHDT, YYEEEE. CDR3 region: CASSHGLGNTEAFF.

The chain joins TRBV7-2 to TRBJ2-7; TCRdb reports TRBD1, a call that lacks DNA to check it against. The CDR3 runs 15 residues. CDR1 is SGHTA and CDR2 is FQGNSA in the germline V gene. This CDR3 is CASSRQGGGIYEQYF.

The chain links TRBV5-1 to TRBJ2-3. This CDR3 spans 12 amino acids. Germline lookup yields CDR1 SGHRS and CDR2 YFSETQ. CDR3: CASQSSTDTQYF.

The chain uses TRBV11-1 and TRBJ2-3; the TCRdb D gene call, TRBD1, has no DNA to confirm it. CDR1 is SGHAT, CDR2 FQDESV, per germline (reference sequence). There are 15 residues in the CDR3. The CDR3 reads CASSPSGEVTDTQYF.

J is TRBJ2-5 and V is TRBV6-5. The CDR3 loop spans 13 amino acids. Germline loops: CDR1 MNHEY, CDR2 SVGAGI. CDR3 sequence: CASSYSRQETQYF.

The chain is built from TRBV4-2 and TRBJ2-5; TCRdb's assignment of TRBD1 cannot be checked, as there is no DNA. This CDR3 has 18 amino acids. The germline V gene has CDR1 LGHNA and CDR2 YNFKEQ. CDR3 sequence reads: CASSQGPPGTGEAETQYF.

V and J are TRBV9 and TRBJ1-1; the TCRdb call, TRBD1, lacks DNA for checking. Per germline, CDR1 SGDLS and CDR2 YYNGEE. This CDR3 spans 16 amino acids. The CDR3 reads CASNNGQGAGDTEAFF.

V is TRBV19 and J is TRBJ2-2; no DNA is available, so the TRBD2 call from TCRdb remains unchecked. Germline CDR1 reads LNHDA; CDR2 reads SQIVND (reference sequence). This CDR3 contains 16 residues. CDR3 in amino acids: CASSEGLAGPLGELFF.

J is TRBJ2-3 and V is TRBV6-5. Germline V gene data show CDR1 as MNHEY and CDR2 as SVGAGI. The CDR3 spans 17 residues. The CDR3 loop is CASSYRADLFSTDTQYF.